A single sample is the source of the 10 T cell receptor beta chains below, sequenced in a study of pediatric ulcerative colitis. The table came from immunoSEQ multiplex PCR; TCRdb's copy has only in-frame clones and leaves some out. Altogether about 37,000 clones are present, roughly 70% being singletons, with the ten largest covering 8% to 9.5%. One to two pinch biopsies were taken from the rectum during colonoscopy. Sequenced input: gut tissue. The receptor source for this set is a boy between 10 and 17 years old with severe ulcerative colitis.

The chain combines TRBV6-5 with TRBJ2-7; D uncertain. The germline gives CDR1 MNHEY, CDR2 SVGAGI. The CDR3 sequence is 13 residues long. With 7 bases removed from V and 1 base from J, the gap between germline ends came to 11 bases. The CDR3 bases are TGTGCCAGCATAGCCAGGCTGTCCTACGAGCAGTACTTC. As protein: CASIARLSYEQYF.

V is TRBV7-6 and J is TRBJ2-7, with TRBD1 matching 8 bases. Germline-derived CDR1 and CDR2 are SGHVS and FNYEAQ. The CDR3 spans 16 residues. J lost 1 base, V lost 4 bases, and 9 bases had no gene match. CDR3 DNA sequence: TGTGCCAGCAGCTCCGGACAGGGAGTACTATCCTACGAGCAGTACTTC. Residues: CASSSGQGVLSYEQYF.

The V gene is TRBV27, the J gene TRBJ1-2; 8 nucleotides agree with TRBD1. The V gene end was trimmed by 5 bases and the J gene end by 8 bases; junction bases not matched to a gene: 13. From germline, CDR1 is MNHEY and CDR2 SMNVEV (reference sequence). The CDR3 consists of 15 residues. The CDR3 loop reads CASSVTQGARSGYTF. The CDR3 DNA follows: TGTGCCAGCAGTGTAACTCAGGGGGCGAGGAGCGGCTACACCTTC.

Only a few counts were recorded for this clone. The V gene is TRBV5-5, the J gene TRBJ2-6; D is undetermined. Trimming pared 0 bases from V and 0 bases from J, leaving 7 bases between. The CDR3 runs 16 residues. CDR1 is SGHKS, CDR2 YYEKEE, per germline (reference sequence). The CDR3 region is CASSLAMSSGANVLTF. The CDR3 DNA follows: TGTGCCAGCAGCTTGGCAATGAGCTCTGGGGCCAACGTCCTGACTTTC.

This sequence joins TRBV7-9 and TRBJ1-6; TRBD1 matches at 7 bases. Germline lookup yields CDR1 SEHNR and CDR2 FQNEAQ (reference sequence). The J segment lost 6 bases and the V segment lost 8 bases, leaving 7 bases of the junction unmatched. The CDR3 has 14 amino acids. The chain's CDR3 is CASGDRVGNSPLHF. DNA of the CDR3: TGTGCCAGCGGCGACAGGGTCGGTAATTCACCCCTCCACTTT.

J is TRBJ1-2 and V is TRBV19; D not resolved. V lost 3 bases, J lost 7 bases, and 15 bases lay in between. This CDR3 is 14 amino acids long. CDR1 is LNHDA, CDR2 SQIVND, per germline (reference sequence). Here the CDR3 reads CASSIEALSFGYTF. CDR3 DNA sequence: TGTGCCAGTAGTATTGAAGCCTTATCTTTTGGCTACACCTTC.

V is TRBV7-8 and J is TRBJ2-1, with 7 positions matching TRBD2. The CDR3 loop spans 12 amino acids. The J segment lost 9 bases and the V segment lost 5 bases, leaving 4 bases of the junction unmatched. In germline, CDR1 is SGHVS, CDR2 FQNEAQ. CDR3: CASSPAGAEQFF. The DNA for the CDR3 is TGTGCCAGCAGCCCTGCGGGAGCTGAGCAGTTCTTC.

This clone appeared a few times. This likely comes from a read error, as the CDR3 has no conserved phenylalanine or tryptophan at its end. This chain links TRBV6-5 with TRBJ1-6; 9 bases agree with TRBD1. The CDR3 is made up of 15 amino acids. Germline CDR1 is MNHEY and CDR2 is SVGAGI. Trimming at V came to 5 bases and at J to 9 bases, leaving 8 bases not matched to a gene. The CDR3 nucleotides read TGTGCCAGCAGTCGCGGGACAGGGTTGTCTTCACCCCTCCACCTT. Translated: CASSRGTGLSSPLHL.

The chain has TRBV6-4 and TRBJ1-1; no firm D call. CDR1 and CDR2 from the germline V gene are MRHNA and SNTAGT. The V end lost 2 bases, the J end lost 1 base, and 8 bases lay between the germline ends. The CDR3 loop spans 14 amino acids. The CDR3 DNA sequence: TGTGCCAGCAGTGACGTCACGGCGAACACTGAAGCTTTCTTT. Protein: CASSDVTANTEAFF.

The chain carries TRBV19 and TRBJ1-2; D unresolved. V was pared by 0 bases and J by 2 bases, with 10 bases between. Germline loops: CDR1 LNHDA, CDR2 SQIVND (reference sequence). CDR3 length: 15 residues. DNA of the CDR3: TGTGCCAGTAGTATAGATTACTCCGGGAACTATGGCTACACCTTC. It yields the protein CASSIDYSGNYGYTF.